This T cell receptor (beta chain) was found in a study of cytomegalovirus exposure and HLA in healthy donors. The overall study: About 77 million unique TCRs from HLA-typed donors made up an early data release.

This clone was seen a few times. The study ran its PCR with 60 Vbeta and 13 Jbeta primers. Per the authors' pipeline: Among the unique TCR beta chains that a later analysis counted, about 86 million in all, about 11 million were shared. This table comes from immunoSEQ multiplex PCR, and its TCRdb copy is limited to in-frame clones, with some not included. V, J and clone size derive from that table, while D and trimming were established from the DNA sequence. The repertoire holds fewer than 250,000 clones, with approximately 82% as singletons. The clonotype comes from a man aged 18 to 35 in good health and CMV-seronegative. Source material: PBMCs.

CDR3 in DNA: TGTGCCAGCAGCCCCACAGGGGTTGGCTATGGCTACACCTTC. Its translation: CASSPTGVGYGYTF. The chain carries TRBV7-8 and TRBJ1-2; 7 bases are shared with TRBD1. Germline V gene lookup returns CDR1 SGHVS and CDR2 FQNEAQ. V was pared by 5 bases and J by 4 bases, with 7 bases of the junction left unmatched. The CDR3 runs to 14 residues. The variable domain in full, with the rest retrieved from reference TRBV7-8 and TRBJ1-2, is GAGVSQSPRYKVAKRGQDVALRCDPISGHVSLFWYQQALGQGPEFLTYFQNEAQLDKSGLPSDRFFAERPEGSVSTLKIQRTQQEDSAVYLCASSPTGVGYGYTFGSGTRLTVV.